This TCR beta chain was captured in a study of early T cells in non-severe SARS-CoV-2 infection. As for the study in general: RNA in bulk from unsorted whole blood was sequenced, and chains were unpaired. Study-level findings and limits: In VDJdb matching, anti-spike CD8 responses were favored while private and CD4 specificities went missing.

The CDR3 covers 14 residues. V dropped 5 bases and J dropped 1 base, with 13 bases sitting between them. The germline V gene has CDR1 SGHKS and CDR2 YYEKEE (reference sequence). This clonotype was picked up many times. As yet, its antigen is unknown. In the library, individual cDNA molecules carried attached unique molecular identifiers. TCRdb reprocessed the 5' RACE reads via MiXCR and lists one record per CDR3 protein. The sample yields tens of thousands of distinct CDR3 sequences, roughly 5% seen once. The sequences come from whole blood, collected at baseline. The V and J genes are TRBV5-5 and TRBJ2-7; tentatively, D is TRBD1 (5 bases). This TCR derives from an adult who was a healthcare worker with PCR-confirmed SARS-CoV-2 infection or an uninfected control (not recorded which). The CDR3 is CASRKDIISYEQYV. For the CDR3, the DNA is TGTGCCAGCAGAAAGGACATAATTTCCTACGAGCAGTACGTC.